A single sample is the source of the 10 T cell receptor beta chains below, sequenced in a study of early stage breast cancer tumors. TCRdb keeps only in-frame clones here, not all; method: immunoSEQ multiplex PCR. The top ten hold 4% to 5% of the sample, which has about 69,000 clones, 75% to 90% seen once. Sequenced sample: blood. These receptors came from a person aged 35-50 years with breast cancer.

The gene calls are TRBV27 and TRBJ2-7, with D tentatively TRBD2 (6 bases). The V and J ends lost 6 bases and 2 bases respectively, with 8 bases between them. The germline V gene encodes CDR1 MNHEY and CDR2 SMNVEV (reference sequence). The CDR3 extends over 12 amino acids. CDR3: CASRGTAYEQYF. The CDR3, as DNA: TGTGCCAGCAGGGGGACTGCCTACGAGCAGTACTTC.

This CDR3 is CASTIGRVGTGELFF. The DNA of the CDR3 is TGTGCCAGTACTATCGGGAGGGTAGGAACCGGGGAGCTGTTTTTT. The rearrangement joins TRBV27 to TRBJ2-2; TRBD2 matches 8 bases. Germline lookup yields CDR1 MNHEY and CDR2 SMNVEV (reference sequence). This CDR3 region has 15 residues. J lost 5 bases, V lost 9 bases, and 11 bases had no gene match.

The rearrangement uses TRBV6-6 and TRBJ2-3; D remains unclear. This CDR3 is 16 amino acids long. CDR1 and CDR2 from the germline V gene are MNHNY and SVGAGI (reference sequence). V lost 0 bases and J 7 bases, leaving 17 bases between the germline ends. CDR3 residues: CASSYSNIWGTNTQYF. In DNA form, the CDR3 reads TGTGCCAGCAGTTACTCCAACATATGGGGTACGAATACGCAGTATTTT.

V is TRBV11-2 and J is TRBJ2-1; D unclear. CDR1 is SGHAT and CDR2 is FQNNGV in the germline V gene. V lost 2 bases, J lost 8 bases, and 7 bases lay in between. CDR3 length equals 12 residues. The CDR3 region is CASSLTLHEQFF. CDR3 bases: TGTGCCAGCAGCTTAACATTGCATGAGCAGTTCTTC.

The chain employs TRBV28 and TRBJ2-7; TRBD2 is a possible D gene (5 bases). The CDR3 consists of 13 residues. Per the germline V gene, CDR1 is MDHEN and CDR2 is SYDVKM. V lost 5 bases, J lost 8 bases, and 16 bases lay in between. DNA for the CDR3: TGTGCCAGCAGTCACCCGGTCCTAGCACAGCAGTACTTC. Its protein product is CASSHPVLAQQYF.

This chain joins TRBV15 and TRBJ2-1; TRBD1 agrees at 9 bases. Germline V gives CDR1 LNHNV, CDR2 YYDKDF (reference sequence). J was trimmed by 4 bases and V by 4 bases; bases with no gene match: 5. The CDR3 extends over 15 amino acids. CDR3 loop: CATSNLDRGYNEQFF. Here the CDR3 DNA reads TGTGCCACCAGCAACCTCGACAGGGGGTACAATGAGCAGTTCTTC.

The chain carries TRBV30 and TRBJ1-4, with TRBD1 matching 7 bases. In germline, CDR1 is GTSNPN, CDR2 SVGIG (reference sequence). The CDR3 has 11 residues. CDR3 loop: CGQGEGEKLFF. The CDR3 DNA sequence: TGTGGTCAGGGGGAAGGTGAAAAACTGTTTTTT.

The CDR3 DNA reads TGTGCCAGCTCACCACTCGAGTTCGTCGCGAACACTGAAGCTTTCTTT. It codes for CASSPLEFVANTEAFF. This chain links TRBV18 with TRBJ1-1; D uncertain. CDR1 KGHSH and CDR2 LQKENI come from the germline V gene. V dropped 1 base and J dropped 1 base, with 13 bases sitting between them. The CDR3 spans 16 residues.

This sequence joins TRBV11-2 and TRBJ2-1; tentatively, D is TRBD2 (5 bases). V was trimmed by 0 bases and J by 4 bases, leaving 19 bases between them. Germline loops: CDR1 SGHAT, CDR2 FQNNGV. The CDR3 consists of 18 residues. In DNA, the CDR3 is TGTGCCAGCAGCTTAGATCGGAGGTATAGTGGGTTTTACAATGAGCAGTTCTTC. Translating gives CASSLDRRYSGFYNEQFF.

This clone was detected once. This chain links TRBV10-2 with TRBJ2-7; D is perhaps TRBD2 (6 bases). The CDR3 has 12 residues. CDR1 and CDR2 (germline): WSHSY, SAAADI. V lost 9 bases to trimming and J lost 3 bases, with 12 bases between them. The DNA of the CDR3 is TGCGCCAGTCCGGGACTCTTCTACGAGCAGTACTTC. Protein product: CASPGLFYEQYF.